The clone carrying this TCR beta chain appeared a few times. A much larger clone differs from this one at a single base, so this may be a read error. This specimen comes from a study of regulatory T cells in long-lasting Graves disease. Both iRepertoire HTBI primers and Arm-PCR of CDR3 regions were used to build the TCR beta libraries. MiXCR was run by TCRdb on the multiplex PCR reads, yielding one entry per CDR3 protein. The data show about 220,000 distinct CDR3 sequences, roughly 19% seen once. Specified time point: newly diagnosed GD, antithyroid drugs for less than 3 months. Researchers made the TCR library from RNA that was extracted from PBMCs. The same data also contributed to another study, on T cells in Graves' hyperthyroidism and ophthalmopathy. That publication notes: Carried out on the TCR CDR3, a first-round RT-PCR used the HTBI primer set.

The sample was peripheral blood mononuclear cells (PBMCs), taken at new diagnosis, from a patient treated with antithyroid drugs. This TCR was recovered from a woman aged 25 to 39 with Graves disease.

CDR3 in DNA: TGCAGTGGCCAAGAGGGGGCGGGGAGGACTGAAGCTTCCTTT. Protein: CSGQEGAGRTEASF. J is TRBJ1-1 and V is TRBV20-1; TRBD1 aligns across 7 bases. CDR1 is DFQATT, CDR2 SNEGSKA, per germline (reference sequence). This CDR3 contains 14 residues.